The 16 T cell receptor beta chains in this list originate from one sample, sequenced in a study of T cell clonotyping in hematopoietic cell transplantation. Sequenced by immunoSEQ multiplex PCR; TCRdb stores in-frame clones only, minus some. There are 4,200 or so clones in the sample; roughly 70% occur only once, and 6.5% to 10% lies in the top ten. This specimen consisted of PBMCs, obtained 100 days after allogeneic stem cell transplant. The source is a male patient between 55 and 70 years old who had an allogeneic stem cell transplant, so the T cells may come from the graft donor. Some clones in this sample may be carry-over from other donors' samples.

The chain employs TRBV19 and TRBJ1-5; a weak D match, TRBD1 (5 bases). Trimming pared 0 bases from V and 7 bases from J, leaving 10 bases between. In germline, CDR1 is LNHDA, CDR2 SQIVND (reference sequence). The CDR3 consists of 14 residues. CDR3 bases: TGTGCCAGTAGTATAGATGGGGCCAGACAGCCCCAGCATTTT. It yields the protein CASSIDGARQPQHF.

This clone appeared once. The chain joins TRBV29-1 to TRBJ2-3, with 9 bases matching TRBD1. Looked up from germline, CDR1 is SQVTM and CDR2 is ANQGSEA. This CDR3 region has 14 residues. Trimming took 6 bases from V and 0 from J; bases not matched to a gene: 4. The CDR3 spells CSVGQGSSTDTQYF. CDR3 nucleotide sequence: TGCAGCGTGGGACAGGGATCTAGCACAGATACGCAGTATTTT.

In this sample, this clone turned up once. The V call is TRBV29-1, the J call TRBJ1-1; 7 bases are shared with TRBD1. The V gene end was trimmed by 1 base and the J gene end by 4 bases; junction bases not matched to a gene: 3. Germline lookup yields CDR1 SQVTM and CDR2 ANQGSEA. This CDR3 has 13 residues. The CDR3 here is CSVEGQGATEAFF. The CDR3 DNA is TGCAGCGTTGAAGGACAGGGCGCCACTGAAGCTTTCTTT.

The chain employs TRBV5-1 and TRBJ2-1; 11 bases are a match to TRBD2. Germline lookup yields CDR1 SGHRS and CDR2 YFSETQ. The CDR3 contains 12 residues. V was pared by 2 bases and J by 12 bases, with 1 base of the junction left unmatched. The CDR3 nucleotides read TGCGCCAGCAGCTTTAGCGGGAGGGTGCAGTTCTTC. Residues: CASSFSGRVQFF.

V gene TRBV5-1 combines with J gene TRBJ2-7; possibly TRBD1 for D (5 bases). Germline CDR1 and CDR2: SGHRS and YFSETQ. The CDR3 spans 12 residues. Trimming removed 2 bases from V and 7 bases from J, with 10 bases in between. CDR3 DNA sequence: TGCGCCAGCAGCTTCCCTGGGGCGGAGCAGTACTTC. Protein product: CASSFPGAEQYF.

This clone rates as large. The chain joins TRBV10-3 to TRBJ1-4, with D possibly matching TRBD1 (6 bases). Germline lookup yields CDR1 ENHRY and CDR2 SYGVKD. V shed 6 bases and J shed 7 bases, with 15 bases lying between them. CDR3 length: 14 residues. CDR3 sequence (DNA): TGTGCCATCAGAGAAGAGGGACAAGGTGAAAAACTGTTTTTT. It specifies CAIREEGQGEKLFF.

The chain joins TRBV7-3 to TRBJ2-6, with D hard to call. The CDR3 length is 17 residues. Between the trimmed V and J ends, which lost 0 bases and 0 bases, there was a span of 9 bases. Germline V gene data show CDR1 as SGHTA and CDR2 as FQGTGA. The CDR3 DNA sequence: TGTGCCAGCAGCTTAACTGGCAGCAACTCTGGGGCCAACGTCCTGACTTTC. Amino acid sequence: CASSLTGSNSGANVLTF.

CDR3 loop: CAWRGQLNTEAFF. DNA of the CDR3: TGTGCCTGGAGGGGACAGCTAAACACTGAAGCTTTCTTT. The chain couples TRBV30 to TRBJ1-1; 7 bases are shared with TRBD1. CDR1 is GTSNPN, CDR2 SVGIG, per germline (reference sequence). This CDR3 has 13 residues. The V and J ends lost 3 bases and 2 bases, in that order; junction bases with no gene match: 3.

The chain joins TRBV5-1 to TRBJ2-7; D remains ambiguous. The CDR3 extends over 15 amino acids. The V gene lost 4 bases and the J gene lost 5 bases, with 19 bases spanning the gap. Germline V gene data show CDR1 as SGHRS and CDR2 as YFSETQ. The DNA of the CDR3 is TGCGCCAGCAGCAATCGAGGTACGTCACGGGACGAGCAGTACTTC. This encodes CASSNRGTSRDEQYF.

This clone was seen a few times. The chain carries TRBV6-1 and TRBJ1-1; 7 nucleotides line up with TRBD1. This CDR3 is built from 14 residues. CDR1 and CDR2 from the germline V gene are MNHNS and SASEGT. The V gene end was trimmed by 8 bases and the J gene end by 1 base; junction bases not matched to a gene: 7. The CDR3 DNA is TGTGCCAGCGGGGCCAGGGGGTGGAACACTGAAGCTTTCTTT. Amino acid sequence: CASGARGWNTEAFF.

The chain links TRBV7-8 to TRBJ2-7; perhaps D is TRBD1 or TRBD2 (7 bases each). V lost 1 base and J lost 6, with 13 bases in between. There are 14 residues in the CDR3. CDR1 and CDR2 from the germline V gene are SGHVS and FQNEAQ. Written as DNA, the CDR3 is TGTGCCAGCAGCTTAGTTCCAGGGGGGGCCGAGCAGTACTTC. This translates into CASSLVPGGAEQYF.

The chain carries TRBV4-3 and TRBJ1-1; possible D gene TRBD1, 5 bases. V was trimmed by 0 bases and J by 5 bases, leaving 13 bases between them. The CDR3 runs 15 residues. The germline V gene encodes CDR1 LGHNA and CDR2 YSLEER. The CDR3 DNA follows: TGCGCCAGCAGCCAAGATACAGGATGGGGGACTGAAGCTTTCTTT. This sequence encodes CASSQDTGWGTEAFF.

The V gene is TRBV29-1, the J gene TRBJ1-3; the D is unclear. Germline values: CDR1 SQVTM, CDR2 ANQGSEA. V lost 6 bases and J lost 6, with 3 bases in between. This CDR3 has 9 residues. The CDR3 is CSVENTIYF. The CDR3 DNA follows: TGCAGCGTGGAAAACACCATATATTTT.

CDR3 in amino acids: CAGGTGGVEQYF. The CDR3 nucleotides read TGTGCCGGAGGGACAGGCGGGGTAGAGCAGTACTTC. The J gene is TRBJ2-7, the V gene TRBV2; 8 bases are a match to TRBD1. The CDR3 has 12 amino acids. The J segment lost 7 bases and the V segment lost 11 bases, leaving 10 bases of the junction unmatched. The germline V gene encodes CDR1 SNHLY and CDR2 FYNNEI.

This clone was recorded once. The rearrangement uses TRBV28 and TRBJ2-5; D possibly corresponds to TRBD2 (5 bases). Deletions cut 1 base from V and 3 bases from J, with 9 bases between. The CDR3 consists of 14 residues. Germline lookup yields CDR1 MDHEN and CDR2 SYDVKM. The CDR3 sequence: CASSLSDSEETQYF. The DNA of the CDR3 is TGTGCCAGCAGTTTATCGGACTCGGAAGAGACCCAGTACTTC.

This clone was counted between two and nine times. The chain uses TRBV6-5 and TRBJ1-2; D is uncertain. V gave up 6 bases and J gave up 6 bases, with 8 bases separating them. Germline lookup yields CDR1 MNHEY and CDR2 SVGAGI. The CDR3 covers 11 residues. The DNA of the CDR3 is TGTGCCAGCAGCTCCTTCGATGGCTACACCTTC. Its translation: CASSSFDGYTF.